This T cell receptor beta chain was sequenced during a study of blood T cell repertoires in COVID-19. For the study at large: T cells, B-cell-depleted T cells, or PBMCs supplied cDNA or gDNA.

Clones were read by immunoSEQ multiplex PCR, and TCRdb kept only the in-frame ones, dropping some. The sample consists of over 45,000 clones, approximately 80% of them appearing once. The source of this sequence is a human donor with active or convalescent COVID-19. The donor label of this sample is uncertain. The source material was peripheral blood.

CDR3 coding DNA: TGCGCCAGCAGCTTGCAGGGCACAGATACGCAGTATTTT. This codes for CASSLQGTDTQYF. The rearrangement uses TRBV5-1 and TRBJ2-3; no firm D call. The V and J ends lost 1 base and 1 base respectively, with 4 bases between them. Germline CDR1 is SGHRS and CDR2 is YFSETQ. The CDR3 runs 13 residues. Full variable domain (remainder filled in from reference TRBV5-1 and TRBJ2-3): KAGVTQTPRYLIKTRGQQVTLSCSPISGHRSVSWYQQTPGQGLQFLFEYFSETQRNKGNFPGRFSGRQFSNSRSEMNVSTLELGDSALYLCASSLQGTDTQYFGPGTRLTVL.